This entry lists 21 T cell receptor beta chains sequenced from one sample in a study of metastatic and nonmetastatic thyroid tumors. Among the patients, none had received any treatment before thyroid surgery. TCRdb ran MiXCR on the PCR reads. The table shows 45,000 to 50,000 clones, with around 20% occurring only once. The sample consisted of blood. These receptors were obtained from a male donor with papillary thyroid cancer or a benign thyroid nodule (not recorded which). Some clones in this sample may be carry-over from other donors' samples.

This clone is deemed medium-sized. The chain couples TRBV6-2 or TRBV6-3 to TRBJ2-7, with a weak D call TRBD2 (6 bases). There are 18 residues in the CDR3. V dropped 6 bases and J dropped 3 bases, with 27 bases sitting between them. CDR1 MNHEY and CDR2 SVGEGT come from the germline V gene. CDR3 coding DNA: TGTGCCAGCAGCGCGACTAGGCTAAGGTCCCCAAAAATCTACGAGCAGTACTTC. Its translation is CASSATRLRSPKIYEQYF.

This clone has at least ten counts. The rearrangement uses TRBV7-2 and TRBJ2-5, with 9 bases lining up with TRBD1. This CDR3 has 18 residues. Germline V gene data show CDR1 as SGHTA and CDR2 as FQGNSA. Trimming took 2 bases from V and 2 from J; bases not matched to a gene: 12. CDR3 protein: CASSLSGTGLFAQETQYF. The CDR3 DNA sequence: TGTGCCAGCAGCTTATCCGGGACAGGGCTTTTCGCGCAAGAGACCCAGTACTTC. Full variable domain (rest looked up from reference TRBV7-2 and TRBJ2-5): GAGVSQSPSNKVTEKGKDVELRCDPISGHTALYWYRQSLGQGLEFLIYFQGNSAPDKSGLPSDRFSAERTGGSVSTLTIQRTQQEDSAVYLCASSLSGTGLFAQETQYFGPGTRLLVL.

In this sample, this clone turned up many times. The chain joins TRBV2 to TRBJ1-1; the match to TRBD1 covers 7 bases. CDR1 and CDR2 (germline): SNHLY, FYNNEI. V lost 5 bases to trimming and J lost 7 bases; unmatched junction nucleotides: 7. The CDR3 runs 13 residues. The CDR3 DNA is TGTGCCAGCAGTACACAGGGGACCAGTGAAGCTTTCTTT. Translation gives CASSTQGTSEAFF. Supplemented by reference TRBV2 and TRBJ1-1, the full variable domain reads EPEVTQTPSHQVTQMGQEVILRCVPISNHLYFYWYRQILGQKVEFLVSFYNNEISEKSEIFDDQFSVERPDGSNFTLKIRSTKLEDSAMYFCASSTQGTSEAFFGQGTRLTVV.

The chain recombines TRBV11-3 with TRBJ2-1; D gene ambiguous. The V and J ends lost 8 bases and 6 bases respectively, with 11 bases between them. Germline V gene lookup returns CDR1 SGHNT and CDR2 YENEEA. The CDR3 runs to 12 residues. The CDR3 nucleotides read TGTGCCAGCGTTTCCTCTATCAATGAGCAGTTCTTC. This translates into CASVSSINEQFF.

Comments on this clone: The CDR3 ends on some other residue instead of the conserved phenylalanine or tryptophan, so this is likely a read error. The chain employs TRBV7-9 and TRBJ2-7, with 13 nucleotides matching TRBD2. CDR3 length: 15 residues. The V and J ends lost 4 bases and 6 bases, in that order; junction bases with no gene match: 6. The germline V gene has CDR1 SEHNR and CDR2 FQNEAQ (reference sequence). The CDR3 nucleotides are TGTGCCAGCAGCTCCGTACTAGCGGGAGGGGGCGAGCAGTACTCC. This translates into CASSSVLAGGGEQYS.

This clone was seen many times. DNA for the CDR3: TGTGCCTGGGGGAGACAGGGGGCCTACGAGCAGTACTTC. Translation: CAWGRQGAYEQYF. The chain employs TRBV30 and TRBJ2-7, with 9 bases aligning to TRBD1. The CDR3 is 13 residues long. The junction had 4 bases not matched to a gene; V was cut back by 5 bases and J by 2 bases. The germline gives CDR1 GTSNPN, CDR2 SVGIG (reference sequence).

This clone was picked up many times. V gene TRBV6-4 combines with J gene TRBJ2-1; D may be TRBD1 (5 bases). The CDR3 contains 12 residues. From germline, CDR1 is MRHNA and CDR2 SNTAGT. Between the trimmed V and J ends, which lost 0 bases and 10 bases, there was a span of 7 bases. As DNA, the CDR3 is TGTGCCAGCAGTGACTCTAAGGGGGAGCAGTTCTTC. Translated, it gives CASSDSKGEQFF.

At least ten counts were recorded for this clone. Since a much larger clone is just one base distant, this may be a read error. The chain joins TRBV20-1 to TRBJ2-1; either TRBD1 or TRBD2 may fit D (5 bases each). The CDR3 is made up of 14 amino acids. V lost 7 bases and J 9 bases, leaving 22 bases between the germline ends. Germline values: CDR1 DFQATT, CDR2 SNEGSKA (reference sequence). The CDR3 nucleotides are TGCAGTGTTCTTCCTAGGGTGCCGGGGCGTGAGCAGTTCTTC. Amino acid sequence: CSVLPRVPGREQFF.

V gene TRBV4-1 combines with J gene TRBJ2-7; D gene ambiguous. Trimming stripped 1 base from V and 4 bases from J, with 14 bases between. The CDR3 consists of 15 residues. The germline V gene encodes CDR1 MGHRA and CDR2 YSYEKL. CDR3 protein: CASSQARPRSYEQYF. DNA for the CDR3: TGCGCCAGCAGCCAAGCGCGACCCCGGTCGTACGAGCAGTACTTC.

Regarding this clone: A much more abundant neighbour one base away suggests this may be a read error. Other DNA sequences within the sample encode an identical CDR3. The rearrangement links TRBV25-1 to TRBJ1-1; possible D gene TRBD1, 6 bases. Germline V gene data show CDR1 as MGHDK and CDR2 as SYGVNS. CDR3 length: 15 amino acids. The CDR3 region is CASRMTGLLNTGAFF. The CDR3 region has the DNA TGTGCCAGCAGAATGACAGGACTTCTGAACACTGGAGCTTTCTTT.

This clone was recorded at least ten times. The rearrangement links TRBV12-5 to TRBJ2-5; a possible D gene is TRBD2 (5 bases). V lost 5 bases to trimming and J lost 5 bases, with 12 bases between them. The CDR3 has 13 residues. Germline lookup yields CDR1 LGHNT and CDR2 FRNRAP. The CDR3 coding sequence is TGTGCTAGTGGTGCGGGCACCCAGGAGACCCAGTACTTC. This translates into CASGAGTQETQYF.

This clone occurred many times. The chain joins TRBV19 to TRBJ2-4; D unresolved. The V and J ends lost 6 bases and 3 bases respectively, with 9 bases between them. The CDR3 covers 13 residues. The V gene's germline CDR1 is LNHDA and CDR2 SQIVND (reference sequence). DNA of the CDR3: TGTGCCAGTAGGGCAGCTAACAAAAACATTCAGTACTTC. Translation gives CASRAANKNIQYF.

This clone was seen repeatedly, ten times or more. The CDR3 DNA is TGTGCCAGTAAGGAGGGGGCGAGGACTAATGAAAAACTGTTTTTT. It encodes CASKEGARTNEKLFF. V gene TRBV19 combines with J gene TRBJ1-4, with TRBD1 matching over 7 bases. The CDR3 extends over 15 amino acids. Germline V lookup: CDR1 LNHDA, CDR2 SQIVND (reference sequence). The junction had 7 bases not matched to a gene; V was cut back by 7 bases and J by 2 bases.

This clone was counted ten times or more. The CDR3 reads CASSDLLAGTQFF. The CDR3 coding sequence is TGCGCCAGCAGTGATTTACTAGCGGGGACGCAGTTCTTC. The chain links TRBV10-1 to TRBJ2-1, with TRBD2 identical over 10 bases. CDR3 length: 13 amino acids. The germline V gene encodes CDR1 WNHNN and CDR2 SYGVQD (reference sequence). The V gene end was trimmed by 3 bases and the J gene end by 12 bases; junction bases not matched to a gene: 5.

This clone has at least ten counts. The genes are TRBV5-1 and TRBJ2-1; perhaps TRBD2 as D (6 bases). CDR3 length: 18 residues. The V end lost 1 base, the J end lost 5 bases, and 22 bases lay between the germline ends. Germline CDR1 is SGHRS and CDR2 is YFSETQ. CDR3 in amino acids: CASSLTLGAGRGDNEQFF. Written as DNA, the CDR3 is TGCGCCAGCAGCTTGACCCTCGGGGCGGGAAGGGGCGACAATGAGCAGTTCTTC.

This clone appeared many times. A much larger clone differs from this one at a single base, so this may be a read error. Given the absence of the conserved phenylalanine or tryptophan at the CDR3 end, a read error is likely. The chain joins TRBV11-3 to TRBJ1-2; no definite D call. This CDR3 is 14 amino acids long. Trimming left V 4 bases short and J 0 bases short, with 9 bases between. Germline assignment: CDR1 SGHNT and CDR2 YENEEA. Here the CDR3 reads CASSSTSTNYGYTL. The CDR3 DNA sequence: TGTGCCAGCAGCTCTACCTCTACTAACTATGGCTACACCCTC.

The CDR3 region is CASSQGLGWDTQYF. The CDR3 DNA reads as TGCGCCAGCAGCCAAGGACTGGGCTGGGATACGCAGTATTTT. The chain combines TRBV4-1 with TRBJ2-3; D gene ambiguous. Germline V gene sequence: CDR1 MGHRA, CDR2 YSYEKL. The CDR3 is made up of 14 amino acids. Trimming stripped 1 base from V and 6 bases from J, with 11 bases between.

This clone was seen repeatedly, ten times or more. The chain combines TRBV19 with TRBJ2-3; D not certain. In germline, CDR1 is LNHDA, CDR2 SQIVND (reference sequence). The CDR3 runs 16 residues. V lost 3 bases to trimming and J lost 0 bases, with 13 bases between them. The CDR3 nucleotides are TGTGCCAGTAGTATGCAGAACCCTCCAAGCACAGATACGCAGTATTTT. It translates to CASSMQNPPSTDTQYF.

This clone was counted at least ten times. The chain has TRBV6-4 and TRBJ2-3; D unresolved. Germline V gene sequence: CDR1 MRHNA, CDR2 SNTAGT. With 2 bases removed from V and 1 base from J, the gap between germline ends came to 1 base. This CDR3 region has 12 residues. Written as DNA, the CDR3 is TGTGCCAGCAGTGACGGCACAGATACGCAGTATTTT. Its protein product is CASSDGTDTQYF.

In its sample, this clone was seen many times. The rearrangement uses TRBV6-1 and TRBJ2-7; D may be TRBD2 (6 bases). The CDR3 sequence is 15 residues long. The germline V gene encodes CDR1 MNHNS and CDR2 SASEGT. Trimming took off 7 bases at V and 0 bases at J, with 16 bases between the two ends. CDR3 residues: CASNKFSGNSYEQYF. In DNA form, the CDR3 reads TGTGCCAGCAACAAATTTAGCGGTAACTCCTACGAGCAGTACTTC.

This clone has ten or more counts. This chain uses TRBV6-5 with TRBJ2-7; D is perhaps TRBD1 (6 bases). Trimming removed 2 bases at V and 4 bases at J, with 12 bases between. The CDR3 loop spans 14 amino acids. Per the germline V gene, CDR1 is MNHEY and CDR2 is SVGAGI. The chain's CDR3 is CASSYNTGWYEQYF. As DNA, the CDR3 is TGTGCCAGCAGTTACAATACAGGGTGGTACGAGCAGTACTTC.